The 20 T cell receptor beta chains below were found in one sample sequenced in a study of chemoradiotherapy in HPV16-positive cancers. Clones were sequenced by immunoSEQ multiplex PCR, and TCRdb holds only the in-frame ones, with some missing. The data show about 9,200 clones, 75% seen once. Sequencing was performed on tumor tissue, taken from a patient who underwent chemoradiotherapy. The receptors come from a human donor with HPV-associated anogenital cancer.

This clone has more than one count but fewer than ten. The rearrangement uses TRBV28 and TRBJ2-3, with D maybe TRBD1 (5 bases). Germline CDR1 reads MDHEN; CDR2 reads SYDVKM. The ends were cut back, 8 bases at V and 3 bases at J, with 18 bases in the middle. The CDR3 covers 15 residues. CDR3: CASALGRGRTDTQYF. In nucleotides, the CDR3 is TGTGCCAGCGCCCTGGGTAGGGGTAGGACAGATACGCAGTATTTT. Using reference TRBV28 and TRBJ2-3 for the parts outside the CDR3, the full variable domain is DVKVTQSSRYLVKRTGEKVFLECVQDMDHENMFWYRQDPGLGLRLIYFSYDVKMKEKGDIPEGYSVSREKKERFSLILESASTNQTSMYLCASALGRGRTDTQYFGPGTRLTVL.

This clone was seen only once. This chain connects TRBV5-1 to TRBJ2-7; maybe TRBD2 (7 bases). The CDR3 has 14 amino acids. The germline V gene encodes CDR1 SGHRS and CDR2 YFSETQ. V dropped 4 bases and J dropped 6 bases, with 17 bases sitting between them. The CDR3 loop reads CASSPEGGRGEQYV. As DNA, the CDR3 is TGCGCCAGCAGCCCGGAGGGGGGGCGCGGCGAGCAGTACGTC.

The gene calls are TRBV4-1 and TRBJ2-3; D uncertain. Trimming removed 1 base at V and 0 bases at J, with 8 bases between. CDR1 is MGHRA and CDR2 is YSYEKL in the germline V gene. CDR3 length: 15 amino acids. CDR3 coding DNA: TGCGCCAGCAGCCAAGGTCGCGGAAGCACAGATACGCAGTATTTT. Encoded protein: CASSQGRGSTDTQYF.

The V gene is TRBV20-1, the J gene TRBJ2-1, with TRBD1 matching 9 bases. V was pared by 5 bases and J by 16 bases, with 6 bases of the junction left unmatched. Germline V gives CDR1 DFQATT, CDR2 SNEGSKA (reference sequence). CDR3 length: 10 amino acids. The CDR3 is CSALGTGIFF. The CDR3 DNA sequence: TGCAGTGCTCTCGGGACAGGGATTTTCTTC.

The chain has TRBV7-2 and TRBJ2-1; perhaps D is TRBD1 or TRBD2 (6 bases each). The CDR3 sequence is 16 residues long. In germline, CDR1 is SGHTA, CDR2 FQGNSA. Trimming took 4 bases from V and 0 from J, leaving 13 bases between them. The CDR3 loop is CASSSASGASYNEQFF. CDR3 DNA sequence: TGTGCCAGCAGCTCTGCTTCGGGGGCCTCCTACAATGAGCAGTTCTTC. Filled out from reference TRBV7-2 and TRBJ2-1, the complete variable domain reads GAGVSQSPSNKVTEKGKDVELRCDPISGHTALYWYRQSLGQGLEFLIYFQGNSAPDKSGLPSDRFSAERTGGSVSTLTIQRTQQEDSAVYLCASSSASGASYNEQFFGPGTRLTVL.

The genes are TRBV6-1 and TRBJ1-2; TRBD1 matches at 7 bases. Germline values: CDR1 MNHNS, CDR2 SASEGT. Trimming cost V 8 bases and J 4 bases; bases outside gene matches: 7. This CDR3 is 13 amino acids long. Written as DNA, the CDR3 is TGTGCCAGCGGCAAGGGACAGAGCTATGGCTACACCTTC. Amino acid sequence: CASGKGQSYGYTF.

This clone was counted only a few times. CDR3 loop: CSSRSYNEQFF. CDR3 sequence (DNA): TGTTCAAGTCGCTCCTACAATGAGCAGTTCTTC. V and J are TRBV2 and TRBJ2-1; D call uncertain. This CDR3 is built from 11 residues. CDR1 and CDR2 (germline): SNHLY, FYNNEI.

The chain has TRBV29-1 and TRBJ2-1; D is ambiguous. V lost 7 bases to trimming and J lost 6 bases, with 10 bases between them. The germline gives CDR1 SQVTM, CDR2 ANQGSEA. The CDR3 consists of 11 residues. The CDR3 DNA follows: TGCAGCGCTCCAGCTAGCAATGAGCAGTTCTTC. This encodes CSAPASNEQFF.

V gene TRBV19 combines with J gene TRBJ1-5; no clear D. V lost 3 bases and J lost 0, with 15 bases in between. The CDR3 runs to 17 residues. The germline CDR1 and CDR2 sequences are LNHDA and SQIVND (reference sequence). The CDR3 region has the DNA TGTGCCAGTAGTATCGGGGTCGCAGCGAGTAGCAATCAGCCCCAGCATTTT. It codes for CASSIGVAASSNQPQHF.

The chain joins TRBV9 to TRBJ2-3, with D possibly matching TRBD2 (5 bases). Germline CDR1 and CDR2: SGDLS and YYNGEE. The CDR3 loop spans 14 amino acids. Trimming removed 3 bases from V and 1 base from J, with 9 bases in between. In nucleotides, the CDR3 is TGTGCCAGCAGCGCCGACTACGGCACAGATACGCAGTATTTT. Translation: CASSADYGTDTQYF.

V is TRBV30 and J is TRBJ1-5; the D is unclear. Germline V gene lookup returns CDR1 GTSNPN and CDR2 SVGIG (reference sequence). Trimming shortened V by 1 base and J by 7 bases, and 11 bases separated the two germline ends. The CDR3 has 13 amino acids. The CDR3 bases are TGTGCCTGGAGTGCTGGGGTTGAGCAGCCCCAGCATTTT. This encodes CAWSAGVEQPQHF. The full variable domain, with the rest looked up from reference TRBV30 and TRBJ1-5, is SQTIHQWPATLVQPVGSPLSLECTVEGTSNPNLYWYRQAAGRGLQLLFYSVGIGQISSEVPQNLSASRPQDRQFILSSKKLLLSDSGFYLCAWSAGVEQPQHFGDGTRLSIL.

The J gene is TRBJ2-1, the V gene TRBV7-3; tentative D call: TRBD2 (6 bases). The CDR3 consists of 15 residues. Germline values: CDR1 SGHTA, CDR2 FQGTGA. Trimming cost V 4 bases and J 2 bases, with 12 bases left between them. CDR3 sequence (DNA): TGTGCCAGCAGCTCACGACTAGTAACCTACAATGAGCAGTTCTTC. The encoded protein is CASSSRLVTYNEQFF. The full variable domain, completed using reference TRBV7-3 and TRBJ2-1, is GAGVSQTPSNKVTEKGKYVELRCDPISGHTALYWYRQSLGQGPEFLIYFQGTGAADDSGLPNDRFFAVRPEGSVSTLKIQRTERGDSAVYLCASSSRLVTYNEQFFGPGTRLTVL.

V is TRBV19 and J is TRBJ2-3, with TRBD2 identical over 7 bases. Trimming cost V 6 bases and J 6 bases; bases outside gene matches: 9. Germline CDR1 reads LNHDA; CDR2 reads SQIVND (reference sequence). There are 14 residues in the CDR3. The DNA for the CDR3 is TGTGCCAGTAGCGAGGTTTTCGGGAGGGATACGCAGTATTTT. Amino acid sequence: CASSEVFGRDTQYF.

The gene calls are TRBV29-1 and TRBJ1-1, with D possibly matching TRBD1 (6 bases). Trimming cost V 4 bases and J 0 bases, with 9 bases left between them. The length of the CDR3 is 13 residues. In germline, CDR1 is SQVTM, CDR2 ANQGSEA. CDR3 nucleotides: TGCAGCGTTGCACAGGGTTTGAACACTGAAGCTTTCTTT. It translates to CSVAQGLNTEAFF.

The genes are TRBV5-4 and TRBJ2-1, with 10 bases lining up with TRBD2. The CDR3 spans 15 residues. Trimming at V came to 5 bases and at J to 8 bases, leaving 10 bases not matched to a gene. Germline values: CDR1 SGHNT, CDR2 YYREEE (reference sequence). CDR3 loop: CASRFLAGVSDEQFF. The CDR3 DNA follows: TGTGCCAGCAGATTCCTAGCGGGAGTTAGCGATGAGCAGTTCTTC. Complete variable domain (other parts from reference TRBV5-4 and TRBJ2-1): ETGVTQSPTHLIKTRGQQVTLRCSSQSGHNTVSWYQQALGQGPQFIFQYYREEENGRGNFPPRFSGLQFPNYSSELNVNALELDDSALYLCASRFLAGVSDEQFFGPGTRLTVL.

This clone has only a few counts. The V call is TRBV7-6, the J call TRBJ1-5; 7 bases are shared with TRBD1. From germline, CDR1 is SGHVS and CDR2 FNYEAQ. CDR3 length: 13 residues. The ends lost 5 bases at V and 5 bases at J; junction bases unmatched: 3. CDR3 sequence reads: CASSGGTDQPQHF. The DNA of the CDR3 is TGTGCCAGCAGCGGGGGGACAGATCAGCCCCAGCATTTT.

The count of this clone is one. The chain couples TRBV4-1 to TRBJ2-3; the D gene is possibly TRBD1 (6 bases). The V and J ends lost 0 bases and 2 bases respectively, with 12 bases between them. There are 16 residues in the CDR3. Germline V gene data show CDR1 as MGHRA and CDR2 as YSYEKL. CDR3 region: CASSQDQGPNTDTQYF. CDR3 in DNA: TGCGCCAGCAGCCAAGATCAGGGGCCCAACACAGATACGCAGTATTTT.

This rearrangement joins TRBV7-9 to TRBJ1-2; D possibly corresponds to TRBD1 (5 bases). Looked up from germline, CDR1 is SEHNR and CDR2 is FQNEAQ (reference sequence). The V gene lost 1 base and the J gene lost 5 bases, with 8 bases spanning the gap. The CDR3 length is 13 residues. CDR3 nucleotide sequence: TGTGCCAGCAGCTTAGTGGGGACTTATGGCTACACCTTC. The encoded protein is CASSLVGTYGYTF. Looking up the rest from reference TRBV7-9 and TRBJ1-2 gives the full variable domain: DTGVSQNPRHKITKRGQNVTFRCDPISEHNRLYWYRQTLGQGPEFLTYFQNEAQLEKSRLLSDRFSAERPKGSFSTLEIQRTEQGDSAMYLCASSLVGTYGYTFGSGTRLTVV.

This clone has just a few counts. This chain connects TRBV19 to TRBJ1-5; 9 bases fit TRBD1. Germline V gene data show CDR1 as LNHDA and CDR2 as SQIVND (reference sequence). The junction had 8 bases not matched to a gene; V was cut back by 4 bases and J by 7 bases. The CDR3 loop spans 15 amino acids. The CDR3 reads CASSKGTGRFQPQHF. CDR3 in DNA: TGTGCCAGTAGTAAGGGGACAGGGAGATTCCAGCCCCAGCATTTT.

The chain joins TRBV28 to TRBJ2-4; TRBD2 aligns across 9 bases. Germline V CDR1 and CDR2: MDHEN, SYDVKM. There are 21 residues in the CDR3. The ends lost 1 base at V and 1 base at J; junction bases unmatched: 17. The CDR3 loop reads CASSLSRGGSGSPVAKNIQYF. CDR3 bases: TGTGCCAGCAGTTTATCCCGCGGTGGTAGCGGGAGCCCCGTGGCCAAAAACATTCAGTACTTC.